Below are 30 T cell receptor beta chains sequenced from a single sample in a study of tumor-infiltrating lymphocytes in localized non-small cell lung cancer. Sequencing was performed with immunoSEQ multiplex PCR; in TCRdb, only in-frame clones are kept and a portion is missing. The table includes roughly 14,000 clones, 65% to 75% detected once. What was sequenced was lung tumor tissue. Source of these receptors: a human donor with non-small cell lung cancer.

This clone was recorded a few times. The gene calls are TRBV5-1 and TRBJ1-1; 8 positions match TRBD1. The CDR3 has 14 residues. Germline V gene data show CDR1 as SGHRS and CDR2 as YFSETQ. With V trimmed by 5 bases and J by 1 base, 4 bases remained unmatched. CDR3 sequence reads: CASRVQGANTEAFF. Written as DNA, the CDR3 is TGCGCCAGCAGGGTTCAGGGGGCGAACACTGAAGCTTTCTTT.

CDR3 region: CASFPPSGRARNEQFF. CDR3 bases: TGTGCCAGCTTCCCACCGAGCGGGAGGGCCAGGAATGAGCAGTTCTTC. The V and J genes are TRBV5-5 and TRBJ2-1, with 10 bases aligning to TRBD2. CDR1 is SGHKS, CDR2 YYEKEE, per germline (reference sequence). V gave up 7 bases and J gave up 7 bases; unmatched junction bases: 14. There are 16 residues in the CDR3.

The chain recombines TRBV4-1 with TRBJ2-2; TRBD2 is a possible D gene (6 bases). Trimming took 3 bases from V and 1 from J, leaving 15 bases between them. From germline, CDR1 is MGHRA and CDR2 YSYEKL. The CDR3 is made up of 17 amino acids. The CDR3 DNA is TGCGCCAGCAGCCACCGGGTGATAGCGGAGAACACCGGGGAGCTGTTTTTT. This encodes CASSHRVIAENTGELFF.

This clone was seen just once. V gene TRBV4-1 combines with J gene TRBJ2-7; D tentatively fits TRBD1 or TRBD2 (6 bases each). Looked up from germline, CDR1 is MGHRA and CDR2 is YSYEKL. The CDR3 totals 15 residues. The V and J ends lost 6 bases and 2 bases respectively, with 17 bases between them. CDR3 amino acids: CASSLGGHSPYEQYF. The DNA for the CDR3 is TGCGCCAGCAGTCTCGGGGGACATAGTCCCTACGAGCAGTACTTC.

This clone came up a few times. The chain has TRBV20-1 and TRBJ1-2, with D uncertain. CDR3 size: 11 residues. V lost 6 bases and J 5 bases, leaving 10 bases between the germline ends. CDR1 and CDR2 from the germline V gene are DFQATT and SNEGSKA (reference sequence). The CDR3 is CSAFVGYGYTF. CDR3 in DNA: TGCAGTGCCTTCGTAGGATATGGCTACACCTTC.

CDR3 DNA sequence: TGTGCCACCAGCAGATCGAGCCACCCAAACACTGAAGCTTTCTTT. Translation: CATSRSSHPNTEAFF. The chain couples TRBV15 to TRBJ1-1; the D is unclear. Germline V gives CDR1 LNHNV, CDR2 YYDKDF (reference sequence). V was cut by 2 bases and J by 2 bases, with 12 bases left in between. The CDR3 contains 15 residues.

The chain uses TRBV28 and TRBJ2-7; TRBD1 is a possible D gene (6 bases). Deletions cut 6 bases from V and 8 bases from J, with 14 bases between. Per the germline V gene, CDR1 is MDHEN and CDR2 is SYDVKM. The CDR3 is 12 amino acids. The CDR3 spells CASRGTGFKQYF. CDR3 DNA: TGTGCCAGCAGGGGTACAGGGTTCAAGCAGTACTTC.

Written as DNA, the CDR3 is TGTGCCAGCAGCCCAGGACCCAATTACGATGGAAACACCATATATTTT. As protein: CASSPGPNYDGNTIYF. The chain uses TRBV5-5 and TRBJ1-3; no reliable D call. Germline lookup yields CDR1 SGHKS and CDR2 YYEKEE (reference sequence). This CDR3 region has 16 residues. The ends were cut back, 4 bases at V and 3 bases at J, with 17 bases in the middle. Full variable domain (outside the CDR3, taken from reference TRBV5-5 and TRBJ1-3): DAGVTQSPTHLIKTRGQQVTLRCSPISGHKSVSWYQQVLGQGPQFIFQYYEKEERGRGNFPDRFSARQFPNYSSELNVNALLLGDSALYLCASSPGPNYDGNTIYFGEGSWLTVV.

This clone has a handful of counts. The gene calls are TRBV6-5 and TRBJ1-2, with a weak D call TRBD1 (5 bases). Germline V gives CDR1 MNHEY, CDR2 SVGAGI. The CDR3 is made up of 15 amino acids. Trimming stripped 3 bases from V and 0 bases from J, with 11 bases between. The CDR3: CASSYLTGANYGYTF. CDR3 DNA: TGTGCCAGCAGTTATCTCACAGGAGCTAACTATGGCTACACCTTC.

This clone was seen more than once but under ten times. This chain connects TRBV19 to TRBJ1-1; weak D call: TRBD1 (6 bases). Germline CDR1 and CDR2: LNHDA and SQIVND (reference sequence). This CDR3 contains 14 residues. The ends were cut back, 8 bases at V and 4 bases at J, with 17 bases in the middle. In DNA form, the CDR3 reads TGTGCCAGTGCCCGGACAGTGGAGTTCACTGAAGCTTTCTTT. It translates to CASARTVEFTEAFF.

The chain carries TRBV9 and TRBJ2-3; the match to TRBD1 covers 8 bases. CDR3 length: 14 amino acids. Germline V gene sequence: CDR1 SGDLS, CDR2 YYNGEE. The V and J ends lost 4 bases and 2 bases, in that order; junction bases with no gene match: 3. The CDR3 DNA sequence: TGTGCCAGCAGCCGACAGGGGCTCACAGATACGCAGTATTTT. Its translation: CASSRQGLTDTQYF.

This clone was seen a handful of times. This chain links TRBV5-4 with TRBJ2-2; D is possibly TRBD2 (7 bases). CDR3 size: 17 residues. The V end was cut by 6 bases, the J end by 6 bases, with 24 bases between. Germline V CDR1 and CDR2: SGHNT, YYREEE (reference sequence). In DNA, the CDR3 is TGTGCCAGCACCCCGAATGCGGGGGCAGGATACGCCGGGGAGCTGTTTTTT. This gives the protein CASTPNAGAGYAGELFF.

The chain links TRBV11-2 to TRBJ2-7; tentatively, D is TRBD1 or TRBD2 (5 bases each). Germline V gene lookup returns CDR1 SGHAT and CDR2 FQNNGV. The CDR3 covers 15 residues. The ends were cut back, 5 bases at V and 2 bases at J, with 16 bases in the middle. The CDR3 coding sequence is TGTGCCAGCAGCGCGTCGGGACGGGGAACCTACGAGCAGTACTTC. Protein product: CASSASGRGTYEQYF.

The chain employs TRBV7-2 and TRBJ1-6, with TRBD1 identical over 7 bases. Germline assignment: CDR1 SGHTA and CDR2 FQGNSA. This CDR3 contains 15 residues. The V segment lost 0 bases and the J segment 7 bases; nucleotides outside the gene matches: 3. This CDR3 is CASSLAQGGNSPLHF. The CDR3 nucleotides are TGTGCCAGCAGCTTAGCCCAGGGGGGGAATTCACCCCTCCACTTT.

J is TRBJ1-6 and V is TRBV30; weak D call: TRBD1 (5 bases). The CDR3 has 13 residues. Trimming cost V 3 bases and J 9 bases, with 12 bases left between them. Germline V gene sequence: CDR1 GTSNPN, CDR2 SVGIG (reference sequence). CDR3 amino acids: CAWRQVSSSPLHF. CDR3 nucleotides: TGTGCCTGGAGACAGGTCTCTAGTTCACCCCTCCACTTT.

This clone appeared a single time. The J gene is TRBJ2-7, the V gene TRBV28, with D possibly being TRBD1 or TRBD2 (7 bases each). The CDR3 sequence is 13 residues long. Per the germline V gene, CDR1 is MDHEN and CDR2 is SYDVKM. V lost 7 bases and J lost 5, with 15 bases in between. The chain's CDR3 is CASKGGGGDEQYF. CDR3 DNA sequence: TGTGCCAGCAAGGGGGGAGGGGGCGACGAGCAGTACTTC.

The rearrangement links TRBV7-9 to TRBJ2-7, with D uncertain. Looked up from germline, CDR1 is SEHNR and CDR2 is FQNEAQ (reference sequence). With 1 base removed from V and 3 bases from J, the gap between germline ends came to 7 bases. CDR3 size: 13 residues. The CDR3 spells CASSLGSDYEQYF. DNA for the CDR3: TGTGCCAGCAGCTTAGGCAGCGACTACGAGCAGTACTTC.

This clone was picked up a small number of times. V is TRBV29-1 and J is TRBJ2-7, with 8 positions matching TRBD2. This CDR3 is built from 15 residues. CDR1 is SQVTM, CDR2 ANQGSEA, per germline. The J segment lost 2 bases and the V segment lost 8 bases, leaving 14 bases of the junction unmatched. CDR3 DNA: TGCAGCACTTTAACCCGGGAGGGCCTCGCCTACGAGCAGTACTTC. Amino acid sequence: CSTLTREGLAYEQYF.

This clone has more than one count but fewer than ten. The CDR3 sequence is CASTPRPISSTDTQYF. The CDR3 region has the DNA TGTGCCAGCACCCCACGCCCCATTTCTAGCACAGATACGCAGTATTTT. The chain combines TRBV5-4 with TRBJ2-3; D ambiguous. CDR3 size: 16 residues. Germline assignment: CDR1 SGHNT and CDR2 YYREEE (reference sequence). Trimming pared 6 bases from V and 0 bases from J, leaving 17 bases between.

The rearrangement links TRBV6-5 to TRBJ1-1; TRBD1 is a possible D gene (6 bases). The CDR3 runs 16 residues. Trimming left V 2 bases short and J 4 bases short, with 17 bases between. Looked up from germline, CDR1 is MNHEY and CDR2 is SVGAGI. The CDR3 region is CASSYGRGWWGTEAFF. In DNA, the CDR3 is TGTGCCAGCAGTTACGGCAGGGGCTGGTGGGGCACTGAAGCTTTCTTT.

The rearrangement joins TRBV6-1 to TRBJ1-5; D is possibly TRBD1 (6 bases). Germline-derived CDR1 and CDR2 are MNHNS and SASEGT. The CDR3 sequence is 14 residues long. V gave up 6 bases and J gave up 1 base, with 10 bases separating them. CDR3 protein: CASRRDRSNQPQHF. DNA for the CDR3: TGTGCCAGCAGACGAGACAGGAGCAATCAGCCCCAGCATTTT.

This clone was seen only a few times. This chain uses TRBV4-1 with TRBJ2-1, with D perhaps TRBD2 (7 bases). V was shortened by 0 bases and J by 7 bases, with 19 bases between the two germline ends. The CDR3 totals 17 residues. The V gene's germline CDR1 is MGHRA and CDR2 YSYEKL. The CDR3 nucleotides read TGCGCCAGCAGCCAAGACATGTCCGGGGGGCTTAGGAATGAGCAGTTCTTC. This sequence encodes CASSQDMSGGLRNEQFF.

V gene TRBV4-3 combines with J gene TRBJ1-1, with no clear D. V was cut by 4 bases and J by 6 bases, with 12 bases left in between. Germline CDR1 reads LGHNA; CDR2 reads YSLEER. The CDR3 spans 13 residues. CDR3: CASSPYGGAEAFF. CDR3 coding DNA: TGCGCCAGCAGCCCGTACGGCGGGGCTGAAGCTTTCTTT.

The gene calls are TRBV6-1 and TRBJ1-3; no clear D. Germline CDR1 and CDR2: MNHNS and SASEGT. The CDR3 is 15 residues long. V lost 8 bases to trimming and J lost 0 bases, with 14 bases between them. CDR3 protein: CASRPAGGSGNTIYF. In nucleotides, the CDR3 is TGTGCCAGCCGACCGGCGGGTGGCTCTGGAAACACCATATATTTT.

The chain couples TRBV4-3 to TRBJ1-6, with a tentative D call TRBD1 (5 bases). V lost 0 bases, J lost 1 base, and 19 bases lay in between. The germline V gene has CDR1 LGHNA and CDR2 YSLEER. This CDR3 comprises 20 residues. The CDR3 here is CASSQDRTRRGQSYNSPLHF. The CDR3 DNA is TGCGCCAGCAGCCAAGACCGGACACGACGAGGCCAGTCCTATAATTCACCCCTCCACTTT.

The sample holds one count of this clone. The chain carries TRBV28 and TRBJ2-7; the match to TRBD1 covers 9 bases. The V and J ends lost 5 bases and 5 bases, in that order; junction bases with no gene match: 10. CDR1 is MDHEN, CDR2 SYDVKM, per germline. The CDR3 contains 15 residues. Written as DNA, the CDR3 is TGTGCCAGCAGTCTCGCACCCGGGACAGGGCACGAGCAGTACTTC. Amino acid sequence: CASSLAPGTGHEQYF.

This chain joins TRBV27 and TRBJ2-4; 9 nucleotides agree with TRBD1. The CDR3 spans 17 residues. The trim removed 5 bases at V and 2 bases at J, leaving 10 bases unmatched. The V gene's germline CDR1 is MNHEY and CDR2 SMNVEV (reference sequence). CDR3 nucleotide sequence: TGTGCCAGCAGTCCCCGGGACAGGGACGGGTCCAAAAACATTCAGTACTTC. This codes for CASSPRDRDGSKNIQYF.

The chain couples TRBV15 to TRBJ2-3, with 11 bases fitting TRBD2. With V trimmed by 1 base and J by 0 bases, 0 bases remained unmatched. The CDR3 contains 16 residues. CDR1 LNHNV and CDR2 YYDKDF come from the germline V gene (reference sequence). In DNA form, the CDR3 reads TGTGCCACCAGCAGAGGGACTAGCGGGAGCACAGATACGCAGTATTTT. It yields the protein CATSRGTSGSTDTQYF. The entire variable domain, with the rest obtained from reference TRBV15 and TRBJ2-3, is as follows: DAMVIQNPRYQVTQFGKPVTLSCSQTLNHNVMYWYQQKSSQAPKLLFHYYDKDFNNEADTPDNFQSRRPNTSFCFLDIRSPGLGDTAMYLCATSRGTSGSTDTQYFGPGTRLTVL.

The chain uses TRBV19 and TRBJ1-2; possible D gene TRBD1, 6 bases. The germline V gene encodes CDR1 LNHDA and CDR2 SQIVND (reference sequence). CDR3 length: 14 amino acids. The V gene lost 2 bases and the J gene lost 4 bases, with 11 bases spanning the gap. CDR3 protein: CASSILEGGYGYTF. The CDR3 coding sequence is TGTGCCAGTAGTATACTAGAAGGGGGCTATGGCTACACCTTC.

V usage is TRBV7-2 and J usage is TRBJ2-1; D might be TRBD1 or TRBD2, each matching 7 bases. Germline values: CDR1 SGHTA, CDR2 FQGNSA. The CDR3 totals 16 residues. V lost 5 bases to trimming and J lost 6 bases, with 20 bases between them. CDR3 sequence: CASSASGGGAGNEQFF. In nucleotides, the CDR3 is TGTGCCAGCAGCGCATCAGGGGGAGGGGCGGGCAATGAGCAGTTCTTC.